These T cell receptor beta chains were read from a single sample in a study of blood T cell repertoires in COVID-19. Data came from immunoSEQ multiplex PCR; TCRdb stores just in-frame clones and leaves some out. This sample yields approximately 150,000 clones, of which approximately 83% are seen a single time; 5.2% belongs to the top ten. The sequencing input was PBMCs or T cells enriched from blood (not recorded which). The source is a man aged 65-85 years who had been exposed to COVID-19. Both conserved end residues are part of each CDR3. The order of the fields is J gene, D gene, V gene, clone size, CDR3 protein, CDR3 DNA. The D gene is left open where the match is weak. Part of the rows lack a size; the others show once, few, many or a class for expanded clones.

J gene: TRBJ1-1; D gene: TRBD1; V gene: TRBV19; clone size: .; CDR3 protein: CASSVVGQGRSEAFF; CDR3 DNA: TGTGCCAGTAGTGTCGTGGGACAGGGGAGGTCTGAAGCTTTCTTT
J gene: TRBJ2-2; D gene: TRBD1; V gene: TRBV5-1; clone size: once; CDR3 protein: CASSTGQGTGELFF; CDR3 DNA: TGCGCCAGCAGCACAGGACAGGGCACCGGGGAGCTGTTTTTT
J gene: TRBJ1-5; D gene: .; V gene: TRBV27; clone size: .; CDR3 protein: CASSLRSSNQPQHF; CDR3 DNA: TGTGCCAGCAGTTTGCGATCTAGCAATCAGCCCCAGCATTTT
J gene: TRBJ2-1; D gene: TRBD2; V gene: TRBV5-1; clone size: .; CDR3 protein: CASSLAASGSNEQFF; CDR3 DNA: TGCGCCAGCAGCTTGGCGGCTAGCGGGAGTAATGAGCAGTTCTTC
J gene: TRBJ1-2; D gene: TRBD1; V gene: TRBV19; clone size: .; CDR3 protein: CASNQGQALYYGYTF; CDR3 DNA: TGTGCCAGTAACCAAGGACAGGCGCTGTACTATGGCTACACCTTC
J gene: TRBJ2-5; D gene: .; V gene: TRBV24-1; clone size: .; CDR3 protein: CATSQQETQYF; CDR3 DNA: TGTGCCACCAGCCAACAAGAGACCCAGTACTTC
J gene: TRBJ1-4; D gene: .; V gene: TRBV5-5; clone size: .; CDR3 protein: CASSREDFFGEKLFF; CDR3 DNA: TGTGCCAGCAGCCGGGAGGACTTTTTTGGGGAAAAACTGTTTTTT
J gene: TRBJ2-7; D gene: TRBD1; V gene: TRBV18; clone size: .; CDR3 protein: CASSPWGQGQGQNEQYF; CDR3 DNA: TGTGCCAGCTCACCATGGGGTCAGGGACAGGGCCAAAACGAGCAGTACTTC
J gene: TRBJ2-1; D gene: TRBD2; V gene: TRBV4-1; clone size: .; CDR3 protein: CASSQVFSGGYNEQFF; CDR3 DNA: TGCGCCAGCAGCCAAGTATTCAGCGGGGGCTACAATGAGCAGTTCTTC
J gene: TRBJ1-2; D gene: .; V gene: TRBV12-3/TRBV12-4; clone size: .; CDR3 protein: CASSLWRAGYTF; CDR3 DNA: TGTGCCAGCAGTTTATGGAGGGCTGGCTACACCTTC